These 3 T cell receptor beta chains came from one sample sequenced in a study of T-cell reconstitution after alpha-beta-depleted transplantation in children. Library preparation (for TCRbeta) was performed with unique molecular identifiers. TCRdb itself ran the PCR reads through MiXCR, one entry per CDR3 protein. Of hundreds of thousands of distinct CDR3 sequences in the sample, 20% to 30% were seen once. Specimen: PBMCs, mostly from graft donor cells, collected 360 days after TCRalphabeta/CD19-depleted stem cell transplant. These receptors were obtained from a female patient aged 2-9 years who had a stem cell transplant for congenital amegakaryocytic thrombocytopenia, so the T cells may come from the graft donor.

This clonotype was counted between two and nine times. The V and J genes are TRBV5-1 and TRBJ2-2; no firm D call. V was cut by 2 bases and J by 0 bases, with 11 bases left in between. Germline CDR1 is SGHRS and CDR2 is YFSETQ. The CDR3 totals 16 residues. CDR3 residues: CASSLPSGANTGELFF. In DNA, the CDR3 is TGCGCCAGCAGCTTACCCTCTGGGGCGAACACCGGGGAGCTGTTTTTT.

As DNA, the CDR3 is TGCGCCAGCAGCCAGTTCCGGGACAGCTCCTACGAGCAGTACTTC. It yields the protein CASSQFRDSSYEQYF. This chain connects TRBV4-3 to TRBJ2-7, with 7 nucleotides matching TRBD1. Trimming cost V 3 bases and J 0 bases; bases outside gene matches: 5. Germline V gene data show CDR1 as LGHNA and CDR2 as YSLEER. The length of the CDR3 is 15 residues.

This clonotype was seen a single time. The chain is built from TRBV5-1 and TRBJ1-1, with TRBD1 matching 8 bases. The germline V gene encodes CDR1 SGHRS and CDR2 YFSETQ. There are 14 residues in the CDR3. The V and J ends lost 3 bases and 1 base, in that order; junction bases with no gene match: 2. CDR3: CASSWTGKNTEAFF. The CDR3 DNA sequence: TGCGCCAGCAGCTGGACAGGGAAGAACACTGAAGCTTTCTTT.